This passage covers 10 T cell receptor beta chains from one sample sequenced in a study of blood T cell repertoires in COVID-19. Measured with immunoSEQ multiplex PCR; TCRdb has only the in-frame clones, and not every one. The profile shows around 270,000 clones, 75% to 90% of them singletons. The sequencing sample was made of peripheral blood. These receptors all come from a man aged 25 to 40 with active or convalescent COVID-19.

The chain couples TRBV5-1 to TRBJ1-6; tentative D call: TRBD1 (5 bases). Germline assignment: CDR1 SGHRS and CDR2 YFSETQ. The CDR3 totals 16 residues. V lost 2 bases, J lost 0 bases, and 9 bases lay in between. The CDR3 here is CASSFRGSSYNSPLHF. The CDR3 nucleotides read TGCGCCAGCAGCTTTAGGGGTAGCTCCTATAATTCACCCCTCCACTTT.

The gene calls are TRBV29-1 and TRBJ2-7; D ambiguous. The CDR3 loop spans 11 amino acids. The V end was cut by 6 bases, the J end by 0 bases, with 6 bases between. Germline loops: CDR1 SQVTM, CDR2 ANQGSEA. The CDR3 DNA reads TGCAGCGTCCGTAACTCCTACGAGCAGTACTTC. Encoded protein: CSVRNSYEQYF.

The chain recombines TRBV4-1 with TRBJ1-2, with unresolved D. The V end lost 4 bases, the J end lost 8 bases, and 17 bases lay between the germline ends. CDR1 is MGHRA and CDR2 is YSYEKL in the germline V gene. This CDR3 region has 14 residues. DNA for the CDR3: TGCGCCAGCAGCCTGACCACGGAATCGAGGGGCTACACCTTC. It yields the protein CASSLTTESRGYTF.

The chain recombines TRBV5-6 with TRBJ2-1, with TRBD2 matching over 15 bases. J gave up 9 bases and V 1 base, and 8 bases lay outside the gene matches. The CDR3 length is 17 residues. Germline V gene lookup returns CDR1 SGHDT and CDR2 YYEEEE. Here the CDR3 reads CASSLKGTSGGLAEQFF. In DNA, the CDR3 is TGTGCCAGCAGCTTGAAGGGGACTAGCGGGGGGCTTGCTGAGCAGTTCTTC.

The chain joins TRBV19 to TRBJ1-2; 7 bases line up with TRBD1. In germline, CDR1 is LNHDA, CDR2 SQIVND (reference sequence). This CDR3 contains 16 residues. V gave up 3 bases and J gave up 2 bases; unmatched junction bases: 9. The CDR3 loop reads CASSIGATGQNYGYTF. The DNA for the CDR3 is TGTGCCAGTAGTATTGGGGCGACAGGGCAAAACTATGGCTACACCTTC. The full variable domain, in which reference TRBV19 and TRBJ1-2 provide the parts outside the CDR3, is DGGITQSPKYLFRKEGQNVTLSCEQNLNHDAMYWYRQDPGQGLRLIYYSQIVNDFQKGDIAEGYSVSREKKESFPLTVTSAQKNPTAFYLCASSIGATGQNYGYTFGSGTRLTVV.

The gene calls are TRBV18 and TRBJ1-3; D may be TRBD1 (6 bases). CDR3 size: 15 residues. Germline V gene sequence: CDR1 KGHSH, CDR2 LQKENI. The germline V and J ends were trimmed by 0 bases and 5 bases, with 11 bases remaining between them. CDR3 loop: CASSPPTGHRNTIYF. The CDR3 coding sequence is TGTGCCAGCTCACCACCGACAGGACACCGAAACACCATATATTTT.

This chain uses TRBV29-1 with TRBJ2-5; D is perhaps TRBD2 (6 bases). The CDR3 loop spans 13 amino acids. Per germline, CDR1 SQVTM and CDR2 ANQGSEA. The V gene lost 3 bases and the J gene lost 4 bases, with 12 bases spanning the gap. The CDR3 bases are TGCAGCGTTGAGGCGGGGCCGGGAGAGACCCAGTACTTC. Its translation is CSVEAGPGETQYF.

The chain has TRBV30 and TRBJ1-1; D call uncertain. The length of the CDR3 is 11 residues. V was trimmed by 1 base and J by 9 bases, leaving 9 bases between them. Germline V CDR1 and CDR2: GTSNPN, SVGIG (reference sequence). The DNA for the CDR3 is TGTGCCTGGAGTGGACAAGAGAAAGCTTTCTTT. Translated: CAWSGQEKAFF. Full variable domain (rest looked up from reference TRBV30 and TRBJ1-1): SQTIHQWPATLVQPVGSPLSLECTVEGTSNPNLYWYRQAAGRGLQLLFYSVGIGQISSEVPQNLSASRPQDRQFILSSKKLLLSDSGFYLCAWSGQEKAFFGQGTRLTVV.

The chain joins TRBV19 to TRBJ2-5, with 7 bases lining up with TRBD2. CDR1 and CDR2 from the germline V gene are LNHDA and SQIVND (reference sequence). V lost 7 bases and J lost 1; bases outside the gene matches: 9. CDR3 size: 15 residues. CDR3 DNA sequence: TGTGCCAGTACCATAAGCGGGGTGGGCCAAGAGACCCAGTACTTC. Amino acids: CASTISGVGQETQYF.

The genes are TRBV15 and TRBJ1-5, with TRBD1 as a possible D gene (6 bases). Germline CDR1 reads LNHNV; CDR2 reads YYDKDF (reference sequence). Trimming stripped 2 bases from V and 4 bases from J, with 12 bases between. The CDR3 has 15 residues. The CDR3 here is CATSRTRDINQPQHF. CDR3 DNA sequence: TGTGCCACCAGCAGAACCCGGGACATTAATCAGCCCCAGCATTTT.